This entry describes one T cell receptor (beta chain). The sample comes from a study of cytotoxic CD8 clonotypes in ibrutinib-treated CLL. The protocol was immunoSEQ multiplex PCR, while the TCRdb copy is restricted to in-frame clones and leaves out a portion. The data show approximately 210,000 clones, about 72% seen once. V was clipped by 7 bases and J by 0 bases, with 17 bases between them. The CDR3 totals 16 residues. The germline CDR1 and CDR2 sequences are MDHEN and SYDVKM. The starting material was PBMCs, obtained after 24 months of ibrutinib treatment. The chain is built from TRBV28 and TRBJ2-3; no clear D. The source is a human donor with chronic lymphocytic leukemia. The DNA of the CDR3 is TGTGCCAGCAATTGGGTGGATCGGATTAGCACAGATACGCAGTATTTT. It codes for CASNWVDRISTDTQYF.